The rows below give T cell receptor beta chains drawn from one sample of a study of blood T cells in healthy people across ages. One entry per CDR3 protein, called by TCRdb with MiXCR from the 5' RACE reads. The table shows about 1.1 million distinct CDR3 sequences, with about two fifths occurring only once. Sequenced input: blood. All receptors derive from a man between 18 and 35 years old in good health. Both conserved end residues are part of each CDR3. A D gene is named only where the DNA matches it firmly. Size values are once, few and many counts, or a class for expanded clones, and some rows have none.

abundance,v_gene,d_gene,j_gene,CDR3aa,CDR3nt
.,TRBV29-1,.,TRBJ2-5,CSVDQGTQETQYF,TGCAGCGTTGATCAGGGTACGCAAGAGACCCAGTACTTC
.,TRBV9,TRBD1,TRBJ1-6,CASSGDSPYNSPLHF,TGTGCCAGCAGCGGGGACAGTCCCTATAATTCACCCCTCCACTTT
.,TRBV10-3,.,TRBJ1-5,CAISERVGNQPQHF,TGTGCCATCAGTGAAAGGGTGGGCAATCAGCCCCAGCATTTT
few,TRBV4-1,.,TRBJ1-1,CASSQDVGDRLAFF,TGCGCCAGCAGCCAAGATGTGGGTGACAGGTTAGCTTTCTTT
once,TRBV20-1,TRBD2,TRBJ2-3,CSARNWPSGGTNTDTQYF,TGCAGTGCTAGAAATTGGCCTAGCGGGGGGACAAACACAGATACGCAGTATTTT
.,TRBV7-2,.,TRBJ2-1,CASSLRRGSSYNEQFF,TGTGCCAGCAGCTTACGGCGGGGTAGCTCCTACAATGAGCAGTTCTTC
.,TRBV7-3,.,TRBJ2-7,CASSHTRPYEQYF,TGTGCCAGCAGCCACACACGGCCCTACGAGCAGTACTTC
.,TRBV29-1,TRBD1,TRBJ2-5,CSAHRGGETQYF,TGCAGCGCACACAGGGGCGGGGAGACCCAGTACTTC
once,TRBV10-3,.,TRBJ2-6,CAITGPGANVLTF,TGTGCCATCACGGGTCCTGGGGCCAACGTCCTGACTTTC
.,TRBV4-3,.,TRBJ1-2,CASSPGERQTWYGYTF,TGCGCCAGCAGCCCCGGGGAGAGACAAACGTGGTATGGCTACACCTTC
.,TRBV4-3,.,TRBJ1-1,CASSQDFRSNTEAFF,TGCGCCAGCAGCCAAGATTTTCGGTCGAACACTGAAGCTTTCTTT
.,TRBV7-9,TRBD1,TRBJ2-1,CASSFRYSRTGSGNGQFF,TGTGCCAGCAGCTTTCGATATTCCCGGACAGGGTCGGGCAATGGGCAGTTCTTC
few,TRBV28,.,TRBJ1-4,CASSSGGSTGEKLFF,TGTGCCAGCAGTTCGGGGGGCAGTACTGGTGAAAAACTGTTTTTT
.,TRBV4-2,TRBD1,TRBJ1-4,CASSQETASGQSFRNEKLFF,TGTGCCAGCAGCCAAGAAACCGCCTCGGGACAGTCCTTCAGGAATGAAAAACTGTTTTTT
.,TRBV5-8,.,TRBJ2-7,CAGHTESSYNEQYF,TGTGCCGGCCACACCGAGAGCTCCTACAATGAGCAGTACTTC
.,TRBV5-1,.,TRBJ2-5,CASSLDQGVRQTQYF,TGCGCCAGCAGCTTGGATCAGGGTGTAAGACAGACCCAGTACTTC
once,TRBV20-1,.,TRBJ1-1,CSASTGRGGKAFF,TGCAGTGCTAGTACGGGGCGGGGGGGAAAAGCTTTCTTT
few,TRBV7-9,.,TRBJ1-5,CASSLGVLGMGNQPQHF,TGTGCCAGCAGCTTAGGAGTTCTCGGGATGGGCAATCAGCCCCAGCATTTT
.,TRBV12-3/TRBV12-4,TRBD1,TRBJ1-2,CASSAQGGAYGYTF,TGTGCCAGCAGTGCCCAGGGGGGCGCCTATGGCTACACCTTC
.,TRBV15,.,TRBJ2-3,CATSRDGMGDTQYF,TGTGCCACCAGCAGAGACGGGATGGGAGATACGCAGTATTTT
.,TRBV10-3,.,TRBJ2-2,CAISDGGHTGELFF,TGTGCCATCAGTGATGGAGGGCACACCGGGGAGCTGTTTTTT
.,TRBV6-2/TRBV6-3,.,TRBJ2-3,CAGRALGFTDTQYF,TGTGCCGGCAGAGCACTAGGATTCACAGATACGCAGTATTTT
.,TRBV9,.,TRBJ1-1,CASSVVTEFWDTEAFF,TGTGCCAGCAGCGTAGTTACTGAGTTTTGGGACACTGAAGCTTTCTTT
.,TRBV6-5,.,TRBJ2-1,CASSFTTVGNYNEQFF,TGTGCCAGCAGCTTCACGACAGTGGGCAACTACAATGAGCAGTTCTTC
.,TRBV7-2,.,TRBJ2-3,CASSLGLTDAQYF,TGTGCCAGCAGCTTAGGGTTGACAGATGCGCAGTATTTT
.,TRBV4-2,.,TRBJ1-2,CASSQGSNWDQVASYGYTF,TGTGCCAGCAGCCAAGGTTCAAACTGGGATCAGGTTGCGTCCTATGGCTACACCTTC
few,TRBV4-3,.,TRBJ1-2,CASSLSGPLGNYGYTF,TGCGCCAGCAGCCTCAGTGGGCCACTGGGAAACTATGGCTACACCTTC
.,TRBV5-1,.,TRBJ1-3,CASSSGTSGNTIYF,TGCGCCAGCAGCTCTGGGACCTCTGGAAACACCATATATTTT
few,TRBV7-2,TRBD1,TRBJ1-2,CASSFPRGKDYGYTF,TGTGCCAGCAGCTTCCCCAGGGGGAAAGACTATGGCTACACCTTC
few,TRBV6-5,.,TRBJ1-1,CASSSIGDKNTEAFF,TGTGCCAGCAGTTCCATAGGAGATAAGAACACTGAAGCTTTCTTT
many,TRBV7-3,TRBD1,TRBJ2-1,CASSKRDSYNEQFF,TGTGCCAGCAGCAAACGGGACAGCTACAATGAGCAGTTCTTC